This is a list of T cell receptor beta chains from one sample in a study of T-cell memory formation after mild COVID-19. TCRdb itself ran the 5' RACE reads through MiXCR, one entry per CDR3 protein. The sample comprises hundreds of thousands of distinct CDR3 sequences, approximately 29% of which are singletons, and about 13% rests with the top ten. Sequenced input: PBMCs or a T cell subset sorted from them (not recorded which). The receptors come from an adult woman who had mild COVID-19 (a few samples of this study predate the infection). Cell type and time point are not known. CDR3s include the opening cysteine and the closing phenylalanine or tryptophan. D genes are given only for firm matches. The listing skips clone size in some rows; elsewhere it reads once, few, many or a size class.

DNA	CDR3	size	length	J	D	V
TGTGCCAGCGGGCGGGAGGGTCTTGAGCAGTTCTTC	CASGREGLEQFF	-	12	TRBJ2-1	TRBD2	TRBV12-3/TRBV12-4
TGTGCCAGCAGTTCGGACACAAATGAGCAGTTCTTC	CASSSDTNEQFF	-	12	TRBJ2-1	-	TRBV6-5
TGTGCCACGGCCCGGGCAAGGGGGTCCTATGGCTACACCTTC	CATARARGSYGYTF	few	14	TRBJ1-2	-	TRBV19
TGCAGCGTTGAGGGAACAGGGATGAACACTGAAGCTTTCTTT	CSVEGTGMNTEAFF	few	14	TRBJ1-1	-	TRBV29-1
TGCGCCAGTACCGGGACAGGGGTTTATGAGCAGTTCTTC	CASTGTGVYEQFF	few	13	TRBJ2-1	TRBD1	TRBV5-1
TGTGCCAGCAGTTCTCTTAGGGGGGTCCGTACTGAAGCTTTCTTT	CASSSLRGVRTEAFF	-	15	TRBJ1-1	-	TRBV6-2/TRBV6-3
TGCAGCGTTGCTGGGGGTGAGGACACTGAAGCTTTCTTT	CSVAGGEDTEAFF	few	13	TRBJ1-1	-	TRBV29-1
TGTGCCAGCAGCCCGTGGGACAGGCAACAGGACAATGAGCAGTTCTTC	CASSPWDRQQDNEQFF	-	16	TRBJ2-1	TRBD1	TRBV5-5
TGTGCCAGCAGGAACCTACAGGGGAAAATTAGTTCTGGGGCCAACGTCCTGACTTTC	CASRNLQGKISSGANVLTF	-	19	TRBJ2-6	TRBD1	TRBV2
TGTGCCAGCAGCCAAGACCCACTAGCGGGGGACTATAATGAGCAGTTCTTC	CASSQDPLAGDYNEQFF	few	17	TRBJ2-1	TRBD2	TRBV4-2
TGTGCCAGCAGCCAAGACTGGAGACGCGGGCAGTACTTC	CASSQDWRRGQYF	-	13	TRBJ2-7	-	TRBV3-1
TGCGCCAGCAGCTTGGAGGGCCGTCTCGAGTATTTT	CASSLEGRLEYF	-	12	TRBJ2-3	-	TRBV5-1
TGTGCCAGTCGCCGTTCGGTCGGCGGCTATGGCTACACCTTC	CASRRSVGGYGYTF	-	14	TRBJ1-2	-	TRBV27
TGCGCCAGCAGCCCCGCGGGCCCTTACGAGCAGTACTTC	CASSPAGPYEQYF	-	13	TRBJ2-7	-	TRBV4-1
TGTGCCAGCAGTTTTCAGGAATATGGCTACACCTTC	CASSFQEYGYTF	-	12	TRBJ1-2	-	TRBV6-2/TRBV6-3
TGCGCCAGCACATCCGGGACGGAGAACACTGAAGCTTTCTTT	CASTSGTENTEAFF	-	14	TRBJ1-1	-	TRBV4-1
TGTGCCAGCAGCTTAGGTGGGGTTACCTCCTACAATGAGCAGTTCTTC	CASSLGGVTSYNEQFF	-	16	TRBJ2-1	-	TRBV7-2
TGTGCCAGCAGTACTATTACCGGGACAGAAGCTTTCTTT	CASSTITGTEAFF	-	13	TRBJ1-1	-	TRBV7-9
TGCAGTGCTAGACCCGGGACAGGGCTTCCCGAAGCTTTCTTT	CSARPGTGLPEAFF	-	14	TRBJ1-1	TRBD1	TRBV20-1
TGTGCCAGCAGCTTTTCGGTTGAGACCCAGTACTTC	CASSFSVETQYF	-	12	TRBJ2-5	-	TRBV11-3
TGTGCCACCAGCAGGTCTTTGGAAGGCTACGAGCAGTACTTC	CATSRSLEGYEQYF	-	14	TRBJ2-7	-	TRBV15
TGTGCCAGCTCACGAAACGTGGCGGAATACAATGAGCAGTTCTTC	CASSRNVAEYNEQFF	few	15	TRBJ2-1	-	TRBV18
TGCAGCGTATTGGACAGGCGAGTCGGGGAGCTGTTTTTT	CSVLDRRVGELFF	-	13	TRBJ2-2	TRBD1	TRBV29-1
TGTGCCAGCAGCTTAGGGGAGGCAGGGAACCCTGAAGCTTTCTTT	CASSLGEAGNPEAFF	once	15	TRBJ1-1	-	TRBV7-9
TGTGCCAGCAGCCAAGGGAAGTTGGGCAGGGGAGAGACCCAGTACTTC	CASSQGKLGRGETQYF	-	16	TRBJ2-5	-	TRBV3-1
TGTGCCAGCAGCGTCACTAGCCCCCCGGAGACCCAGTACTTC	CASSVTSPPETQYF	few	14	TRBJ2-5	-	TRBV7-6
TGTGCCAGCAGTACCGCCGGGACTAGCGGGAGCATAAGTGAGCAGTTCTTC	CASSTAGTSGSISEQFF	-	17	TRBJ2-1	TRBD2	TRBV28
TGTGCCAGCAGCGTAGGGACTAGCTGGGGCACAGATACGCAGTATTTT	CASSVGTSWGTDTQYF	few	16	TRBJ2-3	TRBD2	TRBV9
TGTGCCAGCCTACCCCTTAAATACAGGAACACTGAAGCTTTCTTT	CASLPLKYRNTEAFF	-	15	TRBJ1-1	-	TRBV6-6
TGCGCCAGCAGCTTCCCGACTAGCGCGGCTTACAATGAGCAGTTCTTC	CASSFPTSAAYNEQFF	few	16	TRBJ2-1	TRBD2	TRBV5-1
TGTGCCAGCAGTTTAATGGGAGGGGGGGAGACCCAGTACTTC	CASSLMGGGETQYF	-	14	TRBJ2-5	-	TRBV12-3/TRBV12-4
TGTGCCAGCTATGACGACAGGGCGCTTTATGGCTACACCTTC	CASYDDRALYGYTF	-	14	TRBJ1-2	TRBD1	TRBV7-2
TGCAGCGTAGGGACACCCGTCTCCTACGAGCAGTACTTC	CSVGTPVSYEQYF	-	13	TRBJ2-7	-	TRBV29-1
TGTGCCAGCAGCTTAGACCGCACGGGACACGAGCAGTACTTC	CASSLDRTGHEQYF	few	14	TRBJ2-7	-	TRBV7-9
TGCGCCAGCAGTCCCCTAGGGCTAGCTGCGAACACCGGGGAGCTGTTTTTT	CASSPLGLAANTGELFF	few	17	TRBJ2-2	-	TRBV23-1
TGTGCCAGCAGTCCCTGGACAGGGAAGACTAGCACAGATACGCAGTATTTT	CASSPWTGKTSTDTQYF	-	17	TRBJ2-3	TRBD1	TRBV12-3/TRBV12-4
TGCGCCAGCAGCTTGGCGGGACAGGGTCCGATGGAGTATGGCTACACCTTC	CASSLAGQGPMEYGYTF	-	17	TRBJ1-2	TRBD1	TRBV5-1
TGTGCCAGCAGTGAAGTAATGATCTACGAGCAGTACTTC	CASSEVMIYEQYF	many	13	TRBJ2-7	-	TRBV2
TGTGCCAGCAGGGGGTCTGGGGCCAACGTCCTGACTTTC	CASRGSGANVLTF	few	13	TRBJ2-6	-	TRBV6-5
TGTGCCAGCAGCGTCCCCCATACGGGACAGGGGATCTACAATGAGCAGTTCTTC	CASSVPHTGQGIYNEQFF	-	18	TRBJ2-1	TRBD1	TRBV9
TGTGCCAGCAGCTTAGCCTTGGGGGGGCAGACATCTTCACCCCTCCACTTT	CASSLALGGQTSSPLHF	-	17	TRBJ1-6	-	TRBV7-6
TGTGCCAGCAGCTTCGGACTAGCGGGAGCTGGCAATGAGCAGTTCTTC	CASSFGLAGAGNEQFF	few	16	TRBJ2-1	TRBD2	TRBV7-8
TGCGCCAGCGGCCGGGACAGGGAGACCGGGGAGCTGTTTTTT	CASGRDRETGELFF	few	14	TRBJ2-2	TRBD1	TRBV5-1
TGCAGTGCTTCTGGACAGTCGGACTATGGCTACACCTTC	CSASGQSDYGYTF	-	13	TRBJ1-2	-	TRBV20-1
TGTGCCAGTAGTATCGGGACAGGGGGAATGAAGCAGTACTTC	CASSIGTGGMKQYF	many	14	TRBJ2-7	TRBD1	TRBV19
TGTGCCAGCAGTGAAGCAGTACAAACCTATAATTCACCCCTCCACTTT	CASSEAVQTYNSPLHF	-	16	TRBJ1-6	-	TRBV6-1
TGCAGCGTTGAGCCCGGGGGGCTGGAGACCCAGTACTTC	CSVEPGGLETQYF	-	13	TRBJ2-5	-	TRBV29-1
TGTGCCAGCAGCGTAGAGGCACGTCCGGGGGAAAAACTGTTTTTT	CASSVEARPGEKLFF	-	15	TRBJ1-4	-	TRBV9
TGCGCCAGCAGCTTGGGGACTAGCGGGACTTACAATGAGCAGTTCTTC	CASSLGTSGTYNEQFF	few	16	TRBJ2-1	TRBD2	TRBV5-1